This TCR beta chain was observed in a study of blood T cell repertoires in COVID-19. Overall study: Samples representing acute and convalescent COVID-19 were sourced from the United States, Italy and Spain.

Germline V lookup: CDR1 MNHNS, CDR2 SASEGT. V trimming: 2 bases; J trimming: 10 bases; junction bases outside the gene matches: 4. The CDR3 length is 12 residues. In the authors' workflow: Counts of nucleated cells, estimated from reference gene primer amplification, were obtained. The method was immunoSEQ multiplex PCR; TCRdb's version includes in-frame clones alone and lacks a portion of them. V and J calls and clone size come straight from that table; D and trimming were deduced from the DNA. The sample includes 90,000 to 120,000 clones, around 88% of them seen just once. The receptor's source is a man aged 45-60 years with active or convalescent COVID-19. The chain couples TRBV6-1 to TRBJ1-1, with TRBD1 identical over 7 bases. Sequences were obtained from peripheral blood. CDR3: CASSEPGQRAFF. CDR3 DNA sequence: TGTGCCAGCAGTGAACCGGGACAGAGAGCTTTCTTT.